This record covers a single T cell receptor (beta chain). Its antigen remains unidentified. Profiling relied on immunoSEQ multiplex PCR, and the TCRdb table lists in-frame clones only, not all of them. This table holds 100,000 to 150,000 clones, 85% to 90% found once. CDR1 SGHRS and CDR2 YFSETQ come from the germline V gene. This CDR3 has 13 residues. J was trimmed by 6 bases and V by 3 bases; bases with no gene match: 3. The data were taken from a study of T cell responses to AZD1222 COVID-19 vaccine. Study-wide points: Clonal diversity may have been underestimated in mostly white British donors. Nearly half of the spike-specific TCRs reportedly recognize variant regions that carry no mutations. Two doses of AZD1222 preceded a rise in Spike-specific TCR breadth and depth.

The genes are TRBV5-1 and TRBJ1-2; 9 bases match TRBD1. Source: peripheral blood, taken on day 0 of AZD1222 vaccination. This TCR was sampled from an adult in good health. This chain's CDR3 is CASSSGQGDGYTF. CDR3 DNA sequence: TGCGCCAGCAGCTCGGGACAGGGTGATGGCTACACCTTC.